This is a list of T cell receptor beta chains from one sample in a study of T cells expressing NK-cell markers. For each CDR3 protein, TCRdb gives one entry from its re-call of the 5' RACE reads, without DNA. This sample's table reports about 550,000 distinct CDR3 sequences. Specimen: blood T cells: a sorted CD56 or NKG2C T cell subset, CD4+ or CD8+ T cells, or bulk PBMC T cells (not recorded which). These TCRs come from a man aged 18 to 35 in good health. Both conserved end residues are part of each CDR3.

V: TRBV27; J: TRBJ2-1; CDR3: CASSNGQGIYNEQFF
V: TRBV7-8; J: TRBJ2-1; CDR3: CASSLELWLAGNEQFF
V: TRBV5-1; J: TRBJ2-2; CDR3: CASSLRLAGGRSGTGELFF
V: TRBV25-1; J: TRBJ2-7; CDR3: CASSESGGSEQYF
V: TRBV11-2; J: TRBJ2-3; CDR3: CASSLETSGRETQYF
V: TRBV6-5; J: TRBJ2-1; CDR3: CASSYSRLAGGANEQFF
V: TRBV7-9; J: TRBJ2-1; CDR3: CASSSWGKGRNSEQFF
V: TRBV7-9; J: TRBJ2-5; CDR3: CASSSGRTGTSQETQYF
V: TRBV7-9; J: TRBJ1-5; CDR3: CASSLVGQGWNQPQHF
V: TRBV12-3/TRBV12-4; J: TRBJ1-4; CDR3: CASSEGHSNEKLFF
V: TRBV12-3/TRBV12-4; J: TRBJ2-3; CDR3: CASSSPMIQGGYTDTQYF
V: TRBV12-3/TRBV12-4; J: TRBJ2-5; CDR3: CASSSRDRVGTQYF
V: TRBV7-6; J: TRBJ1-4; CDR3: CASSSGPQDKLFF
V: TRBV29-1; J: TRBJ2-5; CDR3: CSVEFRDGTQYF
V: TRBV20-1; J: TRBJ1-1; CDR3: CSASPSMENTEAFF
V: TRBV7-2; J: TRBJ2-3; CDR3: CASSLLAGTSTDTQYF
V: TRBV10-3; J: TRBJ1-3; CDR3: CAITEASGNTIYF
V: TRBV4-2; J: TRBJ2-1; CDR3: CASSQPGTSGGSLFF
V: TRBV4-3; J: TRBJ1-1; CDR3: CASSPKTPNTEAFF
V: TRBV20-1; J: TRBJ2-5; CDR3: CSARSRGETQYF
V: TRBV2; J: TRBJ2-1; CDR3: CASNPTGAGTNEQFF
V: TRBV5-5; J: TRBJ2-1; CDR3: CASRRAGTELSNEQFF
V: TRBV18; J: TRBJ2-1; CDR3: CASSPPGAGRQFF
V: TRBV3-1; J: TRBJ2-2; CDR3: CASSQEGIPGAVTGELFF
V: TRBV5-6; J: TRBJ2-2; CDR3: CASSLVKPSVRSSNTGELFF
V: TRBV5-1; J: TRBJ2-7; CDR3: CASSTGTTYEQYF
V: TRBV19; J: TRBJ2-1; CDR3: CASSITIVFSFPGNEQFF
V: TRBV4-2; J: TRBJ1-1; CDR3: CASSQGRTAGETEAFF
V: TRBV12-3/TRBV12-4; J: TRBJ1-2; CDR3: CASSLLLDSGYTF
V: TRBV12-3/TRBV12-4; J: TRBJ2-2; CDR3: CASSLSGITGELFF
V: TRBV12-3/TRBV12-4; J: TRBJ1-4; CDR3: CASSSNPREHNEKLFF
V: TRBV10-1; J: TRBJ2-1; CDR3: CASSTPDEQFF
V: TRBV6-1; J: TRBJ1-2; CDR3: CASSETQGYGYTF
V: TRBV27; J: TRBJ2-3; CDR3: CASGTVPPTDTQYF
V: TRBV6-1; J: TRBJ2-2; CDR3: CASRASGSRTGELFF
V: TRBV5-5; J: TRBJ2-1; CDR3: CASSYQPQGGSYNEQFF
V: TRBV11-2; J: TRBJ2-7; CDR3: CASQAGAFYEQYF
V: TRBV3-1; J: TRBJ1-1; CDR3: CASSQVTAGGTEAFF
V: TRBV10-3; J: TRBJ2-6; CDR3: CASRGGAGANVLTF
V: TRBV5-1; J: TRBJ2-2; CDR3: CASSGTNSGELFF
V: TRBV9; J: TRBJ1-2; CDR3: CASSVTGTGVNGYTF
V: TRBV2; J: TRBJ2-7; CDR3: CASSEATGVDEQYF
V: TRBV3-1; J: TRBJ2-1; CDR3: CASSQDARTSGSDEQFF
V: TRBV5-5; J: TRBJ2-1; CDR3: CASSRTFGSYNEQFF
V: TRBV2; J: TRBJ2-3; CDR3: CASGSQVYGIAGGGTQYF
V: TRBV5-5; J: TRBJ2-7; CDR3: CASSSQGNPYEQYF
V: TRBV5-1; J: TRBJ2-1; CDR3: CASSLDLGGSNEQFF
V: TRBV6-5; J: TRBJ2-7; CDR3: CASSPRLAASEQYF
V: TRBV14; J: TRBJ2-5; CDR3: CASSQLGKETQYF
V: TRBV10-3; J: TRBJ2-1; CDR3: CAISETQGGTNEQFF
V: TRBV7-9; J: TRBJ2-1; CDR3: CASSLSGGREQFF
V: TRBV4-1; J: TRBJ1-1; CDR3: CASSQETRYTEAFF
V: TRBV28; J: TRBJ2-1; CDR3: CASSLEKQGFGQFF
V: TRBV4-3; J: TRBJ1-6; CDR3: CASSQDTGSYNSPLHF
V: TRBV15; J: TRBJ2-7; CDR3: CATSSVNGEQYF